This T cell receptor beta chain was obtained from a study of a mutant IDH1 vaccine in newly diagnosed glioma (dated by TCRdb to the early 2020s). Regarding the research as a whole: Patients received eight vaccinations in weeks 1, 3, 5, 7, 11, 15, 19 and 23, corresponding to visits V03 through V10. Peripheral blood was drawn at six visits: V03 (baseline), V05, V07, V10, V12 and V13. Vaccination began 4-6 weeks after radiotherapy alone, or alongside temozolomide cycles in the chemotherapy-containing groups. Longitudinal TCRB deep sequencing was done for some 26 treated patients, wherever samples were available for exploratory analyses. The 30 to 40 treated patients were about 60% male and roughly 40% female, with a mean age of approximately 40 years. Prior to enrollment, standard therapy consisting of radiotherapy alone, temozolomide alone, or radiochemotherapy with temozolomide had been administered to patients, with the combination being received by most patients.

The CDR1 and CDR2 encoded by the germline V gene (reference sequence) are SEHNR and FQNEAQ. The CDR3, cysteine through phenylalanine, is 12 amino acids long. The CDR3 DNA has 36 bases and is translated from base 1. V sheds 4 bases and J sheds 8 bases, leaving 11 bases between their ends. The receptor library was made with the immunoSEQ multiplex PCR assay. The hsTCRB Kit was used according to the manufacturer's protocol to amplify rearranged TCR beta chain sequences. TCRB libraries were sequenced on an Illumina MiSeq. Per the authors' processing: Demultiplexing, trimming and gene mapping were performed with the kit vendor's proprietary platform. In TCRdb, the immuneACCESS table is reduced to in-frame sequences with V and J assigned. These tables do not hold every clone; where another copy was compared, an unresolved V gene accounts for under half, and the others remain unexplained. From that table come the V and J calls and clone size; the DNA was used to work out D and trimming. Across this sample there are about 25,000 clones, with approximately 80% seen only once. The ten top clones hold 9% to 10% of the sample.

Turning to this clone: This clone's antigen is unknown. Base qualities are not provided; no much larger clone lies one nucleotide away.

The label giving this sample's time point can be read as: week 11, during vaccination. A 20-mer mutant IDH1 peptide at 300 micrograms in Montanide made up each vaccine dose, which was injected subcutaneously together with topical imiquimod. The donors had newly diagnosed IDH1-mutant astrocytomas of WHO grade 3 or 4 that showed loss of nuclear ATRX. The samples were drawn from NOA16, a multicentre, single-arm, open-label phase I trial in Germany that tested a mutant IDH1 peptide vaccine in humans for the first time. Genomic DNA for TCRB sequencing was isolated from EDTA blood with the DNeasy Blood and Tissue Kit. What the authors observed across the whole study: Pseudoprogression seemed to be unrelated to changes in the top peripheral T cell clonotypes found by TCRB sequencing. According to the authors, sample limitations meant that analyses of patient blood samples could not be reproduced. PBMC samples for TCRB deep sequencing were selected based on availability. Immune responses induced by the vaccine were seen in around 93% of patients across multiple MHC alleles.

The rearranged segments are TRBV7-9 and TRBJ1-2; the D gene is perhaps TRBD1, on 5 matching bases. This TCR was recovered from a woman between 18 and 30 years old with glioma. The sequences come from PBMCs, collected from a glioma patient whose treatment included an IDH1 peptide vaccine. The CDR3 here reads CASSSGGDGYTF. In nucleotides, the sequence is TGTGCCAGCAGCTCGGGGGGGGACGGCTACACCTTC.